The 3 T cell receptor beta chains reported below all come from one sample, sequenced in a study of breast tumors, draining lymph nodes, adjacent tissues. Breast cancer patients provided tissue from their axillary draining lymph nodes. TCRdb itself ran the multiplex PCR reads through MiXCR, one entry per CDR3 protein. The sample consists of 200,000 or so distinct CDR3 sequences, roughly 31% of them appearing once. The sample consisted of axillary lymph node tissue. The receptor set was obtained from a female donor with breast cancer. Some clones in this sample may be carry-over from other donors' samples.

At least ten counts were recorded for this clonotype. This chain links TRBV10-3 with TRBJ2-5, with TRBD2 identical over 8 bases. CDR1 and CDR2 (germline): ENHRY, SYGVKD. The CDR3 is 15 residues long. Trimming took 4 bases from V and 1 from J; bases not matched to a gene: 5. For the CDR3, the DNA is TGTGCCATCAGTGCAGGTAGCGGGGCCCAAGAGACCCAGTACTTC. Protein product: CAISAGSGAQETQYF.

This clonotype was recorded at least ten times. CDR3 residues: CASSLDRGQDTQYF. CDR3 DNA sequence: TGTGCCAGCAGTTTAGACAGGGGGCAAGATACGCAGTATTTT. The rearrangement links TRBV12-3 or TRBV12-4 to TRBJ2-3; 9 bases line up with TRBD1. This CDR3 is built from 14 residues. Trimming cost V 1 base and J 5 bases; bases outside gene matches: 1.

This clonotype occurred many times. This chain's CDR3 is CAWNTGGQPQHF. CDR3 DNA sequence: TGTGCCTGGAACACAGGGGGCCAGCCCCAGCATTTT. The V call is TRBV30, the J call TRBJ1-5, with 9 bases lining up with TRBD1. V lost 4 bases to trimming and J lost 7 bases; unmatched junction nucleotides: 2. CDR1 and CDR2 from the germline V gene are GTSNPN and SVGIG (reference sequence). The CDR3 sequence is 12 residues long.